Presented here are 7 T cell receptor beta chains from one specimen sequenced in a study of T-cell memory formation after mild COVID-19. Each CDR3 protein is one row after TCRdb ran MiXCR on the 5' RACE reads. The sample lists just under 550,000 distinct CDR3 sequences, around 21% occurring once. Material for sequencing was PBMCs or a T cell subset sorted from them (not recorded which). The receptors shown here come from an adult woman who had mild COVID-19 (a few samples of this study predate the infection). Cell type and time point are not known.

This clonotype was counted a few times. The genes are TRBV12-3 or TRBV12-4 and TRBJ2-5, with TRBD2 matching 8 bases. V shed 6 bases, J shed 3 bases, and the junction held 3 bases outside the gene matches. The CDR3 runs 13 residues. In DNA, the CDR3 is TGTGCCAGCAGGGGAGCGGGGGAAGAGACCCAGTACTTC. Protein: CASRGAGEETQYF.

The V call is TRBV10-3, the J call TRBJ2-1; D not certain. Germline CDR1 reads ENHRY; CDR2 reads SYGVKD. The CDR3 runs to 13 residues. The V gene lost 2 bases and the J gene lost 2 bases, with 4 bases spanning the gap. CDR3 DNA sequence: TGTGCCATCAGTGAGGGAACCTACAATGAGCAGTTCTTC. As protein: CAISEGTYNEQFF.

V gene TRBV5-1 combines with J gene TRBJ2-3; no definite D call. V shed 1 base and J shed 3 bases, with 15 bases lying between them. This CDR3 is 16 amino acids long. Germline CDR1 reads SGHRS; CDR2 reads YFSETQ. The CDR3 loop is CASSLFRPMGTDTQYF. The CDR3 nucleotides are TGCGCCAGCAGCTTGTTCCGCCCCATGGGTACAGATACGCAGTATTTT.

This clonotype was observed a few times. This chain connects TRBV6-5 to TRBJ1-6, with 7 nucleotides matching TRBD1. Losses at the gene ends were 5 bases for V and 4 bases for J; bases not matched to a gene: 5. The CDR3 consists of 15 residues. Germline CDR1 and CDR2: MNHEY and SVGAGI. CDR3 sequence reads: CASSRQGTYNSPLHF. CDR3 sequence (DNA): TGTGCCAGCAGTCGACAGGGAACGTATAATTCACCCCTCCACTTT.

This chain uses TRBV5-1 with TRBJ1-5, with 7 bases identical to TRBD1. CDR3 length: 14 amino acids. V was pared by 2 bases and J by 5 bases, with 4 bases of the junction left unmatched. Germline V gene data show CDR1 as SGHRS and CDR2 as YFSETQ. CDR3 sequence (DNA): TGCGCCAGCAGCTTACAGGGGAGGCATCAGCCCCAGCATTTT. Translated, it gives CASSLQGRHQPQHF.

This clonotype was seen more than once but under ten times. This chain joins TRBV4-3 and TRBJ2-1; possible D gene TRBD1, 5 bases. CDR3 length: 16 amino acids. The germline V gene has CDR1 LGHNA and CDR2 YSLEER. Trimming stripped 6 bases from V and 3 bases from J, with 18 bases between. CDR3 nucleotides: TGCGCCAGCAGTCCCTGGGCAAGGGGCTACTACAATGAGCAGTTCTTC. As protein: CASSPWARGYYNEQFF.

This rearrangement joins TRBV4-1 to TRBJ2-1; no definite D call. Germline CDR1 reads MGHRA; CDR2 reads YSYEKL. This CDR3 comprises 14 residues. Trimming removed 2 bases from V and 4 bases from J, with 9 bases in between. For the CDR3, the DNA is TGCGCCAGCAGCCAATTCGCTGGGTACAATGAGCAGTTCTTC. It encodes CASSQFAGYNEQFF.